These 26 T cell receptor beta chains share one sample of origin, sequenced in a study of T-cell reconstitution after alpha-beta-depleted transplantation in children. Unique molecular identifiers were incorporated into the prepared TCRbeta library. TCRdb reprocessed the PCR reads via MiXCR and lists one record per CDR3 protein. The sample lists 250,000 or so distinct CDR3 sequences, 20% to 30% seen once, with 4% to 5.5% in the top ten. This sample comprised PBMCs, mostly from graft donor cells, obtained 360 days after TCRalphabeta/CD19-depleted stem cell transplant. All receptors derive from a female patient aged 2-10 years who had a stem cell transplant for congenital amegakaryocytic thrombocytopenia, so the T cells may come from the graft donor.

This chain links TRBV2 with TRBJ1-2, with 8 bases lining up with TRBD1. Losses at the gene ends were 6 bases for V and 5 bases for J; bases not matched to a gene: 11. CDR1 and CDR2 from the germline V gene are SNHLY and FYNNEI. This CDR3 is 15 amino acids long. CDR3 DNA sequence: TGTGCCAGCAGCCAAGGACAGGGACTACTATATGGCTACACCTTC. It encodes CASSQGQGLLYGYTF.

This rearrangement joins TRBV12-3 or TRBV12-4 to TRBJ1-5; perhaps TRBD1 as D (5 bases). With 5 bases removed from V and 5 bases from J, the gap between germline ends came to 13 bases. This CDR3 contains 14 residues. CDR3 coding DNA: TGTGCCAGCAGTCCGGGGCAGGGCCATCAGCCCCAGCATTTT. This codes for CASSPGQGHQPQHF.

This clonotype turned up a few times. The chain combines TRBV27 with TRBJ2-7, with 7 bases fitting TRBD1. This CDR3 comprises 16 residues. The J segment lost 0 bases and the V segment lost 5 bases, leaving 10 bases of the junction unmatched. Per the germline V gene, CDR1 is MNHEY and CDR2 is SMNVEV (reference sequence). The CDR3 region has the DNA TGTGCCAGCAGTACCTACAAGACAGGGAGCTCCTACGAGCAGTACTTC. Its protein product is CASSTYKTGSSYEQYF.

This chain uses TRBV5-6 with TRBJ2-5, with D unclear. V was trimmed by 0 bases and J by 5 bases, leaving 11 bases between them. In germline, CDR1 is SGHDT, CDR2 YYEEEE. The CDR3 loop spans 14 amino acids. The CDR3 DNA sequence: TGTGCCAGCAGCTTGGCTTGGTCCCTGGAGACCCAGTACTTC. As protein: CASSLAWSLETQYF.

This clonotype was seen a single time. The chain has TRBV4-1 and TRBJ1-5; D uncertain. This CDR3 has 13 amino acids. Germline CDR1 is MGHRA and CDR2 is YSYEKL. Trimming cost V 3 bases and J 7 bases, with 10 bases left between them. The CDR3 region is CASSQLGLQPQHF. The CDR3 DNA is TGCGCCAGCAGCCAGCTGGGATTACAGCCCCAGCATTTT.

The genes are TRBV7-9 and TRBJ2-2; possibly TRBD2 for D (6 bases). Trimming shortened V by 5 bases and J by 4 bases, and 14 bases separated the two germline ends. Germline V gives CDR1 SEHNR, CDR2 FQNEAQ (reference sequence). The CDR3 is 15 amino acids. This CDR3 is CASSPGAVGTGELFF. CDR3 DNA sequence: TGTGCCAGCAGCCCGGGAGCCGTGGGCACCGGGGAGCTGTTTTTT. The full variable domain, completed using reference TRBV7-9 and TRBJ2-2, is DTGVSQNPRHKITKRGQNVTFRCDPISEHNRLYWYRQTLGQGPEFLTYFQNEAQLEKSRLLSDRFSAERPKGSFSTLEIQRTEQGDSAMYLCASSPGAVGTGELFFGEGSRLTVL.

This clonotype was picked up a small number of times. The V gene is TRBV4-1, the J gene TRBJ2-1, with TRBD1 identical over 8 bases. CDR3 size: 16 residues. Trimming at V came to 0 bases and at J to 6 bases, leaving 7 bases not matched to a gene. From germline, CDR1 is MGHRA and CDR2 YSYEKL. Here the CDR3 DNA reads TGCGCCAGCAGCCAAGACCCGGGACAGGTGATCAATGAGCAGTTCTTC. Its translation: CASSQDPGQVINEQFF.

The chain combines TRBV20-1 with TRBJ2-7, with TRBD1 identical over 9 bases. Germline-derived CDR1 and CDR2 are DFQATT and SNEGSKA (reference sequence). The CDR3 totals 12 residues. V lost 0 bases, J lost 9 bases, and 3 bases stayed unmatched. CDR3 in amino acids: CSAREGQGLQYF. CDR3 nucleotide sequence: TGCAGTGCTAGAGAGGGACAGGGTTTGCAGTACTTC.

This clonotype showed up just a few times. The chain recombines TRBV10-3 with TRBJ2-1; TRBD2 aligns across 12 bases. Germline CDR1 reads ENHRY; CDR2 reads SYGVKD. This CDR3 is 16 amino acids long. J gave up 1 base and V 4 bases, and 2 bases lay outside the gene matches. The CDR3 is CAISGLAGDSYNEQFF. DNA for the CDR3: TGTGCCATCAGTGGACTAGCGGGAGATTCCTACAATGAGCAGTTCTTC.

The rearrangement uses TRBV20-1 and TRBJ1-2; D is unclear. Germline CDR1 reads DFQATT; CDR2 reads SNEGSKA (reference sequence). V was trimmed by 3 bases and J by 12 bases, leaving 5 bases between them. This CDR3 is 8 amino acids long. The CDR3 loop is CSASRDTF. As DNA, the CDR3 is TGCAGTGCTAGCCGGGACACCTTC.

This clonotype has more than one count but fewer than ten. The rearrangement links TRBV13 to TRBJ1-6, with D tentatively TRBD1 (6 bases). Germline-derived CDR1 and CDR2 are PRHDT and FYEKMQ (reference sequence). The CDR3 consists of 14 residues. V was cut by 5 bases and J by 9 bases, with 14 bases left in between. CDR3 protein: CASSLTRGASPLHF. The CDR3 DNA reads TGTGCCAGCAGCCTTACGAGGGGGGCTTCACCCCTCCACTTT. Based on the CDR3 plus reference TRBV13 and TRBJ1-6, the full variable domain is AAGVIQSPRHLIKEKRETATLKCYPIPRHDTVYWYQQGPGQDPQFLISFYEKMQSDKGSIPDRFSAQQFSDYHSELNMSSLELGDSALYFCASSLTRGASPLHFGNGTRLTVT.

The chain joins TRBV3-1 to TRBJ2-5; D uncertain. Trimming took off 4 bases at V and 0 bases at J, with 12 bases between the two ends. The CDR3 is 15 amino acids. CDR1 is LGHDT and CDR2 is YNNKEL in the germline V gene (reference sequence). CDR3 nucleotides: TGTGCCAGCAGCCCCGCGGCGGTGTACCAAGAGACCCAGTACTTC. The encoded protein is CASSPAAVYQETQYF.

This clonotype was observed a few times. The CDR3 here is CASSAWGEGEFF. The CDR3 DNA reads TGTGCCAGCAGTGCTTGGGGGGAAGGGGAGTTCTTC. The V gene is TRBV2, the J gene TRBJ2-1; D is perhaps TRBD2 (6 bases). In germline, CDR1 is SNHLY, CDR2 FYNNEI. V dropped 4 bases and J dropped 14 bases, with 15 bases sitting between them. The CDR3 covers 12 residues. Combining the CDR3 with reference TRBV2 and TRBJ2-1 gives the whole variable domain EPEVTQTPSHQVTQMGQEVILRCVPISNHLYFYWYRQILGQKVEFLVSFYNNEISEKSEIFDDQFSVERPDGSNFTLKIRSTKLEDSAMYFCASSAWGEGEFFGPGTRLTVL.

This sequence joins TRBV5-1 and TRBJ2-3, with D possibly matching TRBD2 (6 bases). In germline, CDR1 is SGHRS, CDR2 YFSETQ. The CDR3 runs 14 residues. V was trimmed by 3 bases and J by 2 bases, leaving 10 bases between them. The CDR3 nucleotides read TGCGCCAGCAGCTCCGGAGGGGTCACAGATACGCAGTATTTT. Translated: CASSSGGVTDTQYF.

In its sample, this clonotype was seen a few times. This sequence joins TRBV12-3 or TRBV12-4 and TRBJ2-5, with D perhaps matching TRBD2 (6 bases). CDR3 length: 14 amino acids. V lost 4 bases and J 4 bases, leaving 13 bases between the germline ends. CDR3 DNA: TGTGCCAGCAGTTCCCTTGGGGGGAGAGAGACCCAGTACTTC. It encodes CASSSLGGRETQYF.

The chain joins TRBV19 to TRBJ1-5; possible D gene TRBD1, 6 bases. CDR1 and CDR2 (germline): LNHDA, SQIVND (reference sequence). The V end was cut by 4 bases, the J end by 4 bases, with 17 bases between. CDR3 length: 16 residues. The CDR3 bases are TGTGCCAGTAGTACCCTACCGACAGGCGGGAATCAGCCCCAGCATTTT. Translating gives CASSTLPTGGNQPQHF.

The chain links TRBV20-1 to TRBJ2-1; TRBD2 matches at 7 bases. This CDR3 comprises 14 residues. The germline CDR1 and CDR2 sequences are DFQATT and SNEGSKA (reference sequence). V was pared by 2 bases and J by 1 base, with 2 bases of the junction left unmatched. DNA of the CDR3: TGCAGTGCTAGACTAGCGGCATCCTACAATGAGCAGTTCTTC. Translation gives CSARLAASYNEQFF.

This clonotype was recorded a few times. The chain employs TRBV12-3 or TRBV12-4 and TRBJ1-3, with D unclear. The CDR3 covers 15 residues. V dropped 2 bases and J dropped 0 bases, with 8 bases sitting between them. The CDR3: CASSLSSFSGNTIYF. The CDR3 DNA sequence: TGTGCCAGCAGTTTATCGTCGTTCTCTGGAAACACCATATATTTT.

This clonotype has more than one count but fewer than ten. V gene TRBV12-5 combines with J gene TRBJ2-1, with D perhaps matching TRBD2 (5 bases). V was pared by 5 bases and J by 4 bases, with 12 bases between. Germline values: CDR1 LGHNT, CDR2 FRNRAP. There are 14 residues in the CDR3. The CDR3 DNA follows: TGTGCTAGTGGTCCTAGTCGGGGTTACAATGAGCAGTTCTTC. This codes for CASGPSRGYNEQFF.

This chain connects TRBV4-1 to TRBJ2-5; 11 nucleotides match TRBD2. V gave up 0 bases and J gave up 5 bases; unmatched junction bases: 23. Germline CDR1 MGHRA, CDR2 YSYEKL. The CDR3 extends over 22 amino acids. The CDR3 DNA is TGCGCCAGCAGCCAAGATGTCGAGGGGGGAACAACGCTAGCGGGAGGCCAGGAGACCCAGTACTTC. Encoded protein: CASSQDVEGGTTLAGGQETQYF.

The chain joins TRBV10-3 to TRBJ2-1, with 12 bases matching TRBD1. Germline trimming cut 3 bases from V and 8 bases from J; bases unmatched to any gene: 5. This CDR3 is 15 amino acids long. In germline, CDR1 is ENHRY, CDR2 SYGVKD. The CDR3 coding sequence is TGTGCCATCAGTGATCTGGGACAGGGGGCCCATGAGCAGTTCTTC. Residues: CAISDLGQGAHEQFF.

The V gene is TRBV12-3 or TRBV12-4, the J gene TRBJ1-5, with a tentative D call TRBD1 (5 bases). V dropped 5 bases and J dropped 3 bases, with 14 bases sitting between them. The CDR3 contains 15 residues. CDR3 nucleotides: TGTGCCAGCAGTCTCGGGACCGCTCCCAATCAGCCCCAGCATTTT. Protein product: CASSLGTAPNQPQHF.

The V call is TRBV6-2 or TRBV6-3, the J call TRBJ2-1; 10 bases map to TRBD2. Germline assignment: CDR1 MNHEY and CDR2 SVGEGT. Germline trimming cut 2 bases from V and 4 bases from J; bases unmatched to any gene: 8. This CDR3 is built from 17 residues. CDR3 region: CASSYTITSGAYNEQFF. The CDR3 DNA sequence: TGTGCCAGCAGTTACACAATAACTAGCGGGGCATACAATGAGCAGTTCTTC.

This clonotype was counted only a few times. The rearrangement uses TRBV28 and TRBJ2-1; D remains ambiguous. The CDR3 consists of 14 residues. CDR1 MDHEN and CDR2 SYDVKM come from the germline V gene. V was trimmed by 8 bases and J by 1 base, leaving 12 bases between them. The CDR3 bases are TGTGCCAGCGGGGTAGTTAAATCCTACAATGAGCAGTTCTTC. It is translated as CASGVVKSYNEQFF.

The genes are TRBV6-1 and TRBJ2-3; TRBD1 might be the D (5 bases). The V end was cut by 11 bases, the J end by 4 bases, with 19 bases between. CDR1 and CDR2 (germline): MNHNS, SASEGT. The CDR3 is made up of 14 amino acids. CDR3 bases: TGTGCCCGCGGAGAAGGGGTCTTTGCAGATACGCAGTATTTT. It encodes CARGEGVFADTQYF.

The chain combines TRBV5-1 with TRBJ2-7, with 10 bases aligning to TRBD1. This CDR3 has 15 amino acids. Germline lookup yields CDR1 SGHRS and CDR2 YFSETQ. Trimming removed 3 bases from V and 2 bases from J; junction bases left unmatched: 5. CDR3 residues: CASSYTTGGTYEQYF. As DNA, the CDR3 is TGCGCCAGCAGCTATACGACAGGGGGCACCTACGAGCAGTACTTC.